This entry lists 8 T cell receptor beta chains sequenced from one sample in a study of cytotoxic CD8 clonotypes in ibrutinib-treated CLL. Data came from immunoSEQ multiplex PCR; TCRdb stores just in-frame clones and leaves some out. The sample carries 130,000 or so clones, roughly 80% recorded once. This specimen consisted of PBMCs, obtained after 24 months of ibrutinib treatment. These receptors were obtained from a human donor with chronic lymphocytic leukemia.

This clone occurred once. J is TRBJ2-2 and V is TRBV15; a weak D match, TRBD2 (5 bases). The CDR3 length is 15 residues. V dropped 1 base and J dropped 6 bases, with 12 bases sitting between them. The germline V gene encodes CDR1 LNHNV and CDR2 YYDKDF (reference sequence). The CDR3: CATSRVGEGAGELFF. CDR3 DNA: TGTGCCACCAGCAGAGTCGGGGAAGGAGCCGGGGAGCTGTTTTTT.

The chain links TRBV19 to TRBJ2-3; possibly TRBD1 or TRBD2 for D (5 bases each). V was shortened by 9 bases and J by 1 base, with 14 bases between the two germline ends. Germline CDR1 is LNHDA and CDR2 is SQIVND (reference sequence). The CDR3 sequence is 14 residues long. Here the CDR3 reads CASRRQGGTDTQYF. The CDR3 nucleotides are TGTGCCAGCAGGAGGCAGGGAGGCACAGATACGCAGTATTTT.

The chain uses TRBV6-6 and TRBJ2-2; the match to TRBD1 covers 7 bases. Germline CDR1 MNHNY, CDR2 SVGAGI (reference sequence). The ends lost 11 bases at V and 1 base at J; junction bases unmatched: 7. The CDR3 extends over 14 amino acids. The CDR3 reads CASARQGNTGELFF. The DNA for the CDR3 is TGTGCCTCCGCGCGACAGGGGAACACCGGGGAGCTGTTTTTT.

This sequence joins TRBV19 and TRBJ2-3; 12 nucleotides line up with TRBD1. V was clipped by 5 bases and J by 1 base; unmatched bases: 7. Germline V gene lookup returns CDR1 LNHDA and CDR2 SQIVND (reference sequence). The CDR3 has 17 amino acids. The CDR3: CASSPRRDRGRTDTQYF. The CDR3 bases are TGTGCCAGTAGTCCGCGCCGGGACAGGGGGCGCACAGATACGCAGTATTTT.

The V gene is TRBV4-3, the J gene TRBJ1-1, with 9 nucleotides matching TRBD1. The CDR3 runs 16 residues. Per germline, CDR1 LGHNA and CDR2 YSLEER. Trimming cost V 1 base and J 6 bases; bases outside gene matches: 9. In nucleotides, the CDR3 is TGCGCCAGCAGCCAAGTAGTTCCGGGACAGGGTCCTGAAGCTTTCTTT. Amino acid sequence: CASSQVVPGQGPEAFF.

The J gene is TRBJ2-2, the V gene TRBV11-2; 8 bases match TRBD1. The CDR3 consists of 16 residues. The germline V gene has CDR1 SGHAT and CDR2 FQNNGV. Trimming cost V 7 bases and J 5 bases; bases outside gene matches: 12. In nucleotides, the CDR3 is TGTGCCAGCACCCTCAGGCCAGGGGGCGGTACCGGGGAGCTGTTTTTT. It is translated as CASTLRPGGGTGELFF. Together with reference TRBV11-2 and TRBJ2-2, the CDR3 gives the full variable domain: EAGVAQSPRYKIIEKRQSVAFWCNPISGHATLYWYQQILGQGPKLLIQFQNNGVVDDSQLPKDRFSAERLKGVDSTLKIQPAKLEDSAVYLCASTLRPGGGTGELFFGEGSRLTVL.

The chain joins TRBV7-2 to TRBJ1-4, with no clear D. Germline lookup yields CDR1 SGHTA and CDR2 FQGNSA. This CDR3 region has 15 residues. The V end lost 0 bases, the J end lost 4 bases, and 9 bases lay between the germline ends. The CDR3 DNA reads as TGTGCCAGCAGCTTAGCCGTACAGCTTAATGAAAAACTGTTTTTT. Translated: CASSLAVQLNEKLFF.

This chain uses TRBV15 with TRBJ2-7; TRBD1 matches 8 bases. V trimming: 2 bases; J trimming: 3 bases; junction bases outside the gene matches: 12. This CDR3 region has 17 residues. Germline V gene data show CDR1 as LNHNV and CDR2 as YYDKDF (reference sequence). CDR3: CATSRPGPRQGIYEQYF. The CDR3 DNA follows: TGTGCCACCAGCAGACCCGGGCCGAGACAGGGGATCTACGAGCAGTACTTC.